The next 5 T cell receptor beta chains were all read from a single sample in a study of CD8 T cells in ankylosing spondylitis. Study-level findings and limits: Made up of eight or nine highly homologous variants, a TCR beta motif appeared characteristic of ankylosing spondylitis blood.

These receptors are not linked to any known antigen. In TCRdb, the 5' RACE reads were re-called with MiXCR into one record per CDR3 protein. The sample has almost 400,000 distinct CDR3 sequences, about a fifth seen once. The specimen sequenced was blood, either unsorted or a sorted T cell fraction (not recorded which). These receptors came from a male donor with ankylosing spondylitis.

This clonotype was observed a few times. Relative to the germline gene, one junction end is altered; a read error may explain this. V and J are TRBV7-3 and TRBJ2-5, with 8 bases lining up with TRBD1. Per the germline V gene, CDR1 is SGHTA and CDR2 is FQGTGA. The CDR3 is 14 amino acids. CDR3 amino acids: CASSSDRDQKTQYF. CDR3 DNA sequence: TGTGCCAGCAGCTCGGACAGGGACCAAAAGACCCAGTACTTC.

This clonotype has a handful of counts. This CDR3 reads CASSLVGRSYTGELFF. DNA of the CDR3: TGTGCCAGCAGCTTGGTGGGCAGGTCTTACACCGGGGAGCTGTTTTTT. V gene TRBV5-6 combines with J gene TRBJ2-2, with unresolved D. V shed 0 bases and J shed 3 bases, with 12 bases lying between them. Germline CDR1 SGHDT, CDR2 YYEEEE. This CDR3 has 16 residues.

V and J are TRBV24-1 and TRBJ2-1; 7 bases align to TRBD1. The CDR3 loop spans 15 amino acids. The ends lost 7 bases at V and 4 bases at J; junction bases unmatched: 9. The germline V gene has CDR1 KGHDR and CDR2 SFDVKD. The CDR3, as DNA: TGTGCCACCAGCCCGGGCAGGGGGTTATACAATGAGCAGTTCTTC. Protein: CATSPGRGLYNEQFF.

This clonotype showed up just a few times. V and J are TRBV5-1 and TRBJ1-1, with D possibly matching TRBD1 (5 bases). The CDR3 has 12 amino acids. Germline CDR1 and CDR2: SGHRS and YFSETQ. V was trimmed by 5 bases and J by 4 bases, leaving 9 bases between them. The CDR3 reads CASRGRGTEAFF. CDR3 sequence (DNA): TGCGCCAGCAGGGGGCGAGGCACTGAAGCTTTCTTT.

The V gene is TRBV7-3, the J gene TRBJ2-1; tentative D call: TRBD1 (6 bases). This CDR3 contains 15 residues. Trimming stripped 5 bases from V and 2 bases from J, with 13 bases between. The germline CDR1 and CDR2 sequences are SGHTA and FQGTGA. The CDR3 spells CASSLLKGAYNEQFF. The CDR3 nucleotides read TGTGCCAGCAGCCTACTGAAGGGGGCCTACAATGAGCAGTTCTTC.